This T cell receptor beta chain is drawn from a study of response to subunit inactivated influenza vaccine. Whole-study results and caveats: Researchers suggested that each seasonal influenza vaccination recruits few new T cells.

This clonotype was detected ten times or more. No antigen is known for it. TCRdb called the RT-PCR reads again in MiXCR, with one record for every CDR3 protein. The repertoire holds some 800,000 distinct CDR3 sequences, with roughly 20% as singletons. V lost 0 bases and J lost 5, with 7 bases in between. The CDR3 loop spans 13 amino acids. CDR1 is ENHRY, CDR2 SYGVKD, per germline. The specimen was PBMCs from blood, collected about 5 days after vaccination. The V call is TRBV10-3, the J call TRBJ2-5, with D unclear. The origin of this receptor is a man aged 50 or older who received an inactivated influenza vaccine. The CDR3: CAISESRMETQYF. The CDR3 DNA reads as TGTGCCATCAGTGAGTCTAGGATGGAGACCCAGTACTTC.